This TCR beta chain emerged from a study of blood T cells in healthy people across ages. Looked up from germline, CDR1 is SSHAT and CDR2 is FNYEAQ (reference sequence). The CDR3 loop spans 15 amino acids. Comment on this clonotype: The junction and the germline gene differ at one end; a read error may be behind it.

Around 9.4 milliliters was the volume of peripheral blood drawn from each donor. Each sample yielded at least 7 million isolated PBMCs. For the second PCR, which ran for roughly 6 to 11 cycles, a sample-barcoded 5' primer and a J-beta primer mix were used. TCRdb ran MiXCR on the 5' RACE reads and lists one entry per CDR3 protein. The data contain 650,000 to 1,000,000 distinct CDR3 sequences, around 36% of them singletons. The sequence came from a man younger than 35 in good health. The sequenced sample consisted of blood. The chain carries TRBV7-7 and TRBJ2-7; TRBD2 aligns across 9 bases. The CDR3 sequence is CASSPGSGGSDEQYF. Written as DNA, the CDR3 is TGTGCTAGCAGCCCCGGTAGCGGGGGCTCCGACGAGCAGTACTTC.